The present T cell receptor beta chain was sequenced within a study of early T cells in non-severe SARS-CoV-2 infection. Study information: The authors sequenced bulk RNA from unsorted whole blood, leaving chains unpaired.

CDR1 is MNHEY and CDR2 is SMNVEV in the germline V gene (reference sequence). CDR3 length equals 14 residues. The germline V and J ends were trimmed by 2 bases and 1 base, with 9 bases remaining between them. Each CDR3 protein gets one entry after TCRdb re-called the 5' RACE reads with MiXCR. This table has approximately 100,000 distinct CDR3 sequences, 15% to 20% appearing once. This clonotype was picked up a small number of times. The sequence was obtained from an adult who was a healthcare worker with PCR-confirmed SARS-CoV-2 infection or an uninfected control (not recorded which). The rearrangement joins TRBV27 to TRBJ2-7; possibly TRBD2 for D (5 bases). The material sequenced was whole blood. The CDR3 protein is CASSLERDSYEQYF. The CDR3 nucleotides read TGTGCCAGCAGTTTAGAACGGGATTCCTACGAGCAGTACTTC.